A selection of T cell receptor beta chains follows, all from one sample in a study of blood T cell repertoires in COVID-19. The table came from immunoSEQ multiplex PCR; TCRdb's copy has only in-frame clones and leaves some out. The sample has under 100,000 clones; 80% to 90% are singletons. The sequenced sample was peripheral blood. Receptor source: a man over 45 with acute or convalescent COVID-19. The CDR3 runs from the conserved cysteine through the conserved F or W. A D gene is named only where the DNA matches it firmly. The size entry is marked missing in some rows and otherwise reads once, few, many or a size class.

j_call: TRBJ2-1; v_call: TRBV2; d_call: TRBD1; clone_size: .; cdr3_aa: CASSFRTGLDEQFF; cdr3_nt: TGTGCCAGCAGTTTCCGGACAGGGCTCGATGAGCAGTTCTTC
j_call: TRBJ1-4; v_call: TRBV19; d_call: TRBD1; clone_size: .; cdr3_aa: CASKQGAATNEKLFF; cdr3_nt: TGTGCCAGCAAACAGGGGGCAGCCACTAATGAAAAACTGTTTTTT
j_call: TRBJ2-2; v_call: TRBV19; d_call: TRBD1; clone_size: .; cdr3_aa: CASRDRSTGELFF; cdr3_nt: TGTGCCAGTAGGGACAGGTCCACCGGGGAGCTGTTTTTT
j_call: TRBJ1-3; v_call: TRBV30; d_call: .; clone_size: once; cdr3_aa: CALVGQTPSGNTIYF; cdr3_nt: TGTGCTTTGGTAGGACAGACTCCCTCTGGAAACACCATATATTTT
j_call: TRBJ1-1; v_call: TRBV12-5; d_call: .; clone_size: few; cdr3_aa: CASGRRNTEAFF; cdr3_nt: TGTGCTAGTGGAAGGAGAAACACTGAAGCTTTCTTT
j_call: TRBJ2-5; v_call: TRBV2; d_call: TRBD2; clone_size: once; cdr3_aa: CASREAGGKETQYF; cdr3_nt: TGTGCCAGCAGAGAAGCGGGGGGGAAAGAGACCCAGTACTTC
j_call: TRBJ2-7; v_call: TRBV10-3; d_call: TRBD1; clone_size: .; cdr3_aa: CAIRPGGWDEQYF; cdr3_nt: TGTGCCATCAGGCCAGGGGGCTGGGACGAGCAGTACTTC
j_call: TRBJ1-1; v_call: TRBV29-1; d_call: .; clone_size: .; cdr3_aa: CSGRSTRYTEAFF; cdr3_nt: TGCAGCGGGAGATCTACACGGTACACTGAAGCTTTCTTT
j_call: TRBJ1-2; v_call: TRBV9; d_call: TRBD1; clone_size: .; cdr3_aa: CASSVGSGQAYGYTF; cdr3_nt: TGTGCCAGCAGCGTAGGTTCGGGACAGGCCTATGGCTACACCTTC
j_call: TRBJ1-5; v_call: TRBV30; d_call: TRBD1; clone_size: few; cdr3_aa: CAWSLTRGIQPQHF; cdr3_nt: TGTGCCTGGAGTCTAACCAGGGGGATTCAGCCCCAGCATTTT
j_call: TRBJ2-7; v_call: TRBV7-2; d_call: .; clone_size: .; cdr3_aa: CASSFGLFRGQYF; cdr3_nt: TGTGCCAGCAGCTTTGGGCTTTTTCGGGGGCAGTACTTC
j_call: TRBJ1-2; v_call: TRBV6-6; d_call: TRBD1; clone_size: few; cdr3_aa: CASRRSGTGQYYGYTF; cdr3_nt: TGTGCCAGCAGGAGATCCGGGACAGGCCAATACTATGGCTACACCTTC
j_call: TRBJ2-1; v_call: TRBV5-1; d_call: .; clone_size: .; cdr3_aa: CASSRGAQGANEQFF; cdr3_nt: TGCGCCAGCAGTCGGGGGGCCCAGGGGGCCAATGAGCAGTTCTTC
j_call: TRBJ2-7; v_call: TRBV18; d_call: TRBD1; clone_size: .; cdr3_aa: CASSPLGTGLHRGEQYF; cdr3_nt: TGTGCCAGCTCACCTCTCGGGACAGGCCTCCATCGCGGCGAGCAGTACTTC
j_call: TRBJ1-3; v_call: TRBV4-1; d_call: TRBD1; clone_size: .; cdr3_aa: CASSQLTGAGNTIYF; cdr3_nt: TGCGCCAGCAGCCAATTGACAGGGGCGGGAAACACCATATATTTT
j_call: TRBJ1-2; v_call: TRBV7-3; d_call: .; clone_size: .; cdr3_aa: CASSSTAPQGSVIYGYTF; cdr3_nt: TGTGCCAGCAGTTCCACGGCCCCTCAGGGGAGTGTAATCTATGGCTACACCTTC
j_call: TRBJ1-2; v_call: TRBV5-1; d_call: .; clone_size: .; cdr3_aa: CASSLPGANYGYTF; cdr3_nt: TGCGCCAGCAGCTTGCCAGGGGCTAACTATGGCTACACCTTC
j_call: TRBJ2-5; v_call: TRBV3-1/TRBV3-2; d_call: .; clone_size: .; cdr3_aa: CASSPAGGEFETQYF; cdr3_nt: TGTGCCAGCAGCCCCGCAGGCGGGGAGTTTGAGACCCAGTACTTC
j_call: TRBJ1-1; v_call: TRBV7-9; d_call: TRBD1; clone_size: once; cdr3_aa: CASSSTGGQGGTEAFF; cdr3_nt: TGTGCCAGCAGCTCTACAGGGGGGCAGGGAGGAACTGAAGCTTTCTTT
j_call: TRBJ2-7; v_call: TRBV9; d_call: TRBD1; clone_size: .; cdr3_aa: CASSVGGQGASEQYF; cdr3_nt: TGTGCCAGCAGCGTAGGTGGACAGGGGGCGAGCGAGCAGTACTTC
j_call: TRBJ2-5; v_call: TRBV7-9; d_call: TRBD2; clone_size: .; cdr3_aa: CASSARPGTSFMVQETQYF; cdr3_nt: TGTGCCAGCAGCGCGAGGCCCGGGACTAGCTTTATGGTCCAAGAGACCCAGTACTTC
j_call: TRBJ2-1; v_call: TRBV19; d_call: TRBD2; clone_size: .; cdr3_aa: CASSKAGDPYNEQFF; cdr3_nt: TGTGCCAGTAGCAAAGCGGGGGACCCCTACAATGAGCAGTTCTTC
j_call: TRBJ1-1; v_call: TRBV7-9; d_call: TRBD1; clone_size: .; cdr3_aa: CASSGDRVVVLGDTEAFF; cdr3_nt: TGTGCCAGCAGCGGTGACAGGGTGGTCGTTTTGGGAGACACTGAAGCTTTCTTT
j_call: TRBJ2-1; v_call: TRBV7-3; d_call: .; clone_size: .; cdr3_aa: CASSLTGGRNNEQFF; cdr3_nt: TGTGCCAGCAGCTTAACCGGGGGGCGTAACAATGAGCAGTTCTTC
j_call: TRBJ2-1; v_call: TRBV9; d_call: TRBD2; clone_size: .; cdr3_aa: CASSTRQRGGLNEQFF; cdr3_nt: TGTGCCAGCAGCACACGCCAGCGGGGGGGCCTCAATGAGCAGTTCTTC
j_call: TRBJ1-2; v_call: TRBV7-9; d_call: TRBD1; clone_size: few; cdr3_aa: CASSLAGQEYLYGYTF; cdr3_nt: TGTGCCAGCAGCTTAGCTGGACAGGAGTACCTTTATGGCTACACCTTC
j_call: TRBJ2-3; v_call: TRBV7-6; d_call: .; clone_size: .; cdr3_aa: CASSLNGEALTDTQYF; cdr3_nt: TGTGCCAGCAGCCTGAACGGGGAGGCCCTCACAGATACGCAGTATTTT
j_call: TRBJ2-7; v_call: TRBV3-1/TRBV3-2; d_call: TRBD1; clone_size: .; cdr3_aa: CASSQGQGRYEQYF; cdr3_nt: TGTGCCAGCAGCCAAGGACAGGGCCGCTACGAGCAGTACTTC
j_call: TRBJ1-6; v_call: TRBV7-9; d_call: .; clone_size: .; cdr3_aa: CASSLVGVNSPLHF; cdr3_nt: TGTGCCAGCAGCTTAGTTGGAGTGAATTCACCCCTCCACTTT
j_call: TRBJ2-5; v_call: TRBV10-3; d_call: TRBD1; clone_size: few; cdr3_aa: CAISYRTGNETQYF; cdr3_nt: TGTGCCATCAGTTATAGGACAGGGAATGAGACCCAGTACTTC
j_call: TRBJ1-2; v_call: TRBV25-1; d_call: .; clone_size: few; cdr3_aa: CASSFGTNYGYTF; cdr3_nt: TGTGCCAGCAGTTTTGGCACTAACTATGGCTACACCTTC
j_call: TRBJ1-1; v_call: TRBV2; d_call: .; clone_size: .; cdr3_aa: CASTLTQLMNTEAFF; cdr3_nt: TGTGCCAGCACTTTGACACAGCTGATGAACACTGAAGCTTTCTTT
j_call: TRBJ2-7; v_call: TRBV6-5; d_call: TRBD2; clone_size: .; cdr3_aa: CASSILAGGPYEQYF; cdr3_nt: TGTGCCAGCAGTATTCTAGCGGGGGGGCCCTACGAGCAGTACTTC
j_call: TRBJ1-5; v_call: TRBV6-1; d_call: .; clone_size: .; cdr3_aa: CASSTGRERNQPQHF; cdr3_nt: TGTGCCAGCAGCACGGGAAGGGAACGCAATCAGCCCCAGCATTTT
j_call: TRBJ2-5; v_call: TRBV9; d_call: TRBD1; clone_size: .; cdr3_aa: CASSGAGTGGGETQYF; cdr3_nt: TGTGCCAGCAGCGGCGCCGGGACAGGGGGCGGGGAGACCCAGTACTTC
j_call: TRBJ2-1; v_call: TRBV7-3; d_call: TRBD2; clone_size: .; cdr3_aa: CASSFEWGGHNEQFF; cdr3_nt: TGTGCCAGCAGCTTTGAGTGGGGGGGTCACAATGAGCAGTTCTTC
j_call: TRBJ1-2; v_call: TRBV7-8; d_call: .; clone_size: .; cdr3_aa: CASSPRPTGYGYTF; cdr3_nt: TGTGCCAGCAGCCCGCGCCCGACAGGATATGGCTACACCTTC
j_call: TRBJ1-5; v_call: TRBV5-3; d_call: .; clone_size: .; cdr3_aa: CARSLWFEFSGWSNQPQHF; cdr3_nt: TGTGCCAGAAGTTTGTGGTTCGAGTTCTCGGGGTGGAGCAATCAGCCCCAGCATTTT
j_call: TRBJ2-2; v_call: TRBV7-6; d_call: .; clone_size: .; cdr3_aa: CASSGGRGRTGELFF; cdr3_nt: TGTGCCAGCAGCGGGGGGCGGGGGCGCACCGGGGAGCTGTTTTTT
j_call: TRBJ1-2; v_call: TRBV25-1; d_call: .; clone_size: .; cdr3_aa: CASSESYYGYTF; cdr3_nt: TGTGCCAGCAGTGAGAGTTACTATGGCTACACCTTC
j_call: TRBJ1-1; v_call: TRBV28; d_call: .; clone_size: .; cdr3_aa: CASSLTNEAFF; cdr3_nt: TGTGCCAGCAGTTTAACTAACGAAGCTTTCTTT
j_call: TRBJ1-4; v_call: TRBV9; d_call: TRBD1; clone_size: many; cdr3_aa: CASRTGGFNEKLFF; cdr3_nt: TGTGCCAGCAGGACAGGGGGTTTTAATGAAAAACTGTTTTTT
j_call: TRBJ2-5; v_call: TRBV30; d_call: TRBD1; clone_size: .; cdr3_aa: CAWSVGGQGFIETQYF; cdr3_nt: TGTGCCTGGAGTGTAGGCGGACAGGGATTTATTGAGACCCAGTACTTC
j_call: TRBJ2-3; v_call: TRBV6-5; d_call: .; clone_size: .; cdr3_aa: CASSYLSSNTDTQYF; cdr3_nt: TGTGCCAGCAGTTACTTGAGTTCGAACACAGATACGCAGTATTTT
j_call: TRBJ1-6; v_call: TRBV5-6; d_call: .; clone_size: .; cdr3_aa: CASSLRVLNSPLHF; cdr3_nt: TGTGCCAGCAGCCTCAGGGTTCTTAATTCACCCCTCCACTTT
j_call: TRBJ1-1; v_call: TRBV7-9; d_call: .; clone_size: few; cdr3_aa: CASSLDFRTPNTEAFF; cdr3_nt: TGTGCCAGCAGCTTAGATTTTCGGACTCCGAACACTGAAGCTTTCTTT
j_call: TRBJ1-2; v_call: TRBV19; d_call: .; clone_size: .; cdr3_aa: CASSIGPGYGYTF; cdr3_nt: TGTGCCAGTAGTATCGGTCCAGGGTATGGCTACACCTTC
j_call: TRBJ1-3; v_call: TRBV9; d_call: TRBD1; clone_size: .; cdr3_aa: CASSQSTTGASSGNTIYF; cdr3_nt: TGTGCCAGCAGCCAGTCGACGACAGGGGCCAGCTCTGGAAACACCATATATTTT
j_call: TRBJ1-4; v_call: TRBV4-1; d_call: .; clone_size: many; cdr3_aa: CASSQETSQGSINEKLFF; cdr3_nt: TGCGCCAGCAGCCAAGAGACGTCCCAGGGATCGATTAATGAAAAACTGTTTTTT
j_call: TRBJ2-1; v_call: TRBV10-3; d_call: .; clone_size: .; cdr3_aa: CAISDPVYNEQFF; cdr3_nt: TGTGCCATCAGTGACCCCGTTTACAATGAGCAGTTCTTC
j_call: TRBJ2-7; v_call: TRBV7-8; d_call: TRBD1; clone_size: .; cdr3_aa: CASSARTGKPPYEQYF; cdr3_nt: TGTGCCAGCAGCGCACGGACAGGAAAACCCCCCTACGAGCAGTACTTC
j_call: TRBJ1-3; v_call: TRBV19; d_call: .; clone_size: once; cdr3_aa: CASSIMAGVRDTIYF; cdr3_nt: TGTGCCAGTAGTATTATGGCAGGGGTTCGGGACACCATATATTTT
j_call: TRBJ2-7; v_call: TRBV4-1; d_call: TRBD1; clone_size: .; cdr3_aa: CASSQDQGAGEQYF; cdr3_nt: TGCGCCAGCAGCCAAGATCAGGGGGCGGGTGAGCAGTACTTC